One sample yielded the 28 T cell receptor beta chains listed below, sequenced in a study of cytomegalovirus exposure and HLA in healthy donors. Both 60 Vbeta primers and 13 Jbeta primers went into the PCR. The table came from immunoSEQ multiplex PCR; TCRdb's copy has only in-frame clones and leaves some out. The sample includes fewer than 90,000 clones, 81% of them seen just once. Material: PBMCs. These receptors all stem from a human donor in good health.

This clone was seen more than once but under ten times. The chain joins TRBV5-4 to TRBJ2-7; the match to TRBD2 covers 7 bases. The CDR3 sequence is 14 residues long. The J segment lost 2 bases and the V segment lost 0 bases, leaving 2 bases of the junction unmatched. CDR1 and CDR2 (germline): SGHNT, YYREEE (reference sequence). CDR3: CASSLGGGPYEQYF. In nucleotides, the CDR3 is TGTGCCAGCAGCTTGGGGGGGGGACCCTACGAGCAGTACTTC.

The V gene is TRBV5-6, the J gene TRBJ1-6; TRBD1 matches 8 bases. With 4 bases clipped from V and 8 bases from J, the junction kept 8 bases outside the gene matches. The CDR3 runs 15 residues. Germline V gene lookup returns CDR1 SGHDT and CDR2 YYEEEE. CDR3 sequence reads: CASSPGTGGYSPLHF. CDR3 nucleotides: TGTGCCAGCAGCCCCGGGACAGGTGGATATTCACCCCTCCACTTT.

This clone appeared a single time. The genes are TRBV7-9 and TRBJ1-6; 7 bases fit TRBD1. The V segment lost 8 bases and the J segment 5 bases; nucleotides outside the gene matches: 9. There are 15 residues in the CDR3. Germline-derived CDR1 and CDR2 are SEHNR and FQNEAQ (reference sequence). In DNA form, the CDR3 reads TGTGCCAGCCTGGGACAGAATCTCGATAATTCACCCCTCCACTTT. Its protein is CASLGQNLDNSPLHF.

V and J are TRBV30 and TRBJ1-3, with D perhaps TRBD1 (5 bases). Germline CDR1 reads GTSNPN; CDR2 reads SVGIG (reference sequence). V shed 5 bases and J shed 2 bases, with 13 bases lying between them. The CDR3 length is 14 residues. The CDR3 sequence: CAWEEGVTGNTIYF. CDR3 in DNA: TGTGCCTGGGAAGAAGGGGTAACTGGAAACACCATATATTTT.

This clone appeared a single time. The chain couples TRBV6-5 to TRBJ2-5; D possibly corresponds to TRBD1 (6 bases). V gave up 2 bases and J gave up 11 bases, with 21 bases separating them. Germline V gene sequence: CDR1 MNHEY, CDR2 SVGAGI. The CDR3 length is 15 residues. In DNA form, the CDR3 reads TGTGCCAGCAGTTACCGAGGGGGAATTGGGCGAGGGCAGTACTTC. It encodes CASSYRGGIGRGQYF.

The chain is built from TRBV12-5 and TRBJ1-1; 7 bases agree with TRBD1. V shed 0 bases and J 5 bases; nucleotides not matched to a gene: 12. The CDR3 has 17 residues. Germline V CDR1 and CDR2: LGHNT, FRNRAP. The CDR3 loop is CASGLVLTAGGWTEAFF. The DNA for the CDR3 is TGTGCTAGTGGTTTGGTACTGACCGCAGGGGGTTGGACTGAAGCTTTCTTT. The full variable domain, in which reference TRBV12-5 and TRBJ1-1 provide the parts outside the CDR3, is DARVTQTPRHKVTEMGQEVTMRCQPILGHNTVFWYRQTMMQGLELLAYFRNRAPLDDSGMPKDRFSAEMPDATLATLKIQPSEPRDSAVYFCASGLVLTAGGWTEAFFGQGTRLTVV.

This clone was seen once. This chain links TRBV10-3 with TRBJ1-5; D uncertain. This CDR3 comprises 16 residues. V was shortened by 8 bases and J by 4 bases, with 21 bases between the two germline ends. CDR1 is ENHRY and CDR2 is SYGVKD in the germline V gene. CDR3 in amino acids: CAIGEPGRDLNQPQHF. Here the CDR3 DNA reads TGTGCCATCGGCGAACCGGGTCGGGATTTGAATCAGCCCCAGCATTTT.

This chain links TRBV5-4 with TRBJ2-5, with D possibly matching TRBD2 (5 bases). Germline CDR1 and CDR2: SGHNT and YYREEE (reference sequence). V was cut by 2 bases and J by 2 bases, with 13 bases left in between. This CDR3 is built from 15 residues. CDR3: CASSLPGTRQETQYF. CDR3 DNA sequence: TGTGCCAGCAGCTTACCGGGAACCCGTCAAGAGACCCAGTACTTC.

V usage is TRBV4-1 and J usage is TRBJ2-1, with D possibly matching TRBD2 (7 bases). Germline loops: CDR1 MGHRA, CDR2 YSYEKL. The V end lost 1 base, the J end lost 6 bases, and 16 bases lay between the germline ends. This CDR3 is 16 amino acids long. Written as DNA, the CDR3 is TGCGCCAGCAGCCAAGGTTCGGCGGGGGCCCTCAATGAGCAGTTCTTC. It is translated as CASSQGSAGALNEQFF.

The V gene is TRBV19, the J gene TRBJ2-1; TRBD1 agrees at 7 bases. This CDR3 spans 17 amino acids. V was clipped by 4 bases and J by 4 bases; unmatched bases: 13. CDR1 and CDR2 from the germline V gene are LNHDA and SQIVND (reference sequence). CDR3 protein: CASSTTVAGTAYNEQFF. In DNA, the CDR3 is TGTGCCAGTAGTACGACCGTTGCCGGGACAGCATACAATGAGCAGTTCTTC.

The chain is built from TRBV29-1 and TRBJ1-5; 7 nucleotides agree with TRBD1. Germline-derived CDR1 and CDR2 are SQVTM and ANQGSEA. CDR3 length: 13 amino acids. The V and J ends lost 5 bases and 3 bases, in that order; junction bases with no gene match: 4. For the CDR3, the DNA is TGCAGCGTTTCCACAGGGGACAATCAGCCCCAGCATTTT. Translated, it gives CSVSTGDNQPQHF. Using reference TRBV29-1 and TRBJ1-5 for the parts outside the CDR3, the full variable domain is SAVISQKPSRDICQRGTSLTIQCQVDSQVTMMFWYRQQPGQSLTLIATANQGSEATYESGFVIDKFPISRPNLTFSTLTVSNMSPEDSSIYLCSVSTGDNQPQHFGDGTRLSIL.

The gene calls are TRBV4-2 and TRBJ2-3; D might be TRBD2 (5 bases). V lost 0 bases and J 2 bases, leaving 9 bases between the germline ends. Germline V gene data show CDR1 as LGHNA and CDR2 as YNFKEQ. The CDR3 consists of 15 residues. The CDR3 DNA is TGTGCCAGCAGCCAAGAAGTCCTAGCCACAGATACGCAGTATTTT. This gives the protein CASSQEVLATDTQYF.

The chain is built from TRBV4-1 and TRBJ2-5; D remains ambiguous. The CDR3 is made up of 12 amino acids. The germline V gene encodes CDR1 MGHRA and CDR2 YSYEKL. Trimming left V 1 base short and J 13 bases short, with 13 bases between. The CDR3 loop is CASSQVNQSPYF. The CDR3, as DNA: TGCGCCAGCAGCCAAGTCAATCAGTCACCGTACTTC.

The chain employs TRBV7-2 and TRBJ1-6; D is unresolved. Deletions cut 6 bases from V and 14 bases from J, with 20 bases between. The CDR3 sequence is 14 residues long. Germline CDR1 is SGHTA and CDR2 is FQGNSA. CDR3 sequence (DNA): TGTGCCAGCAGTCCTGAGAGCAGTGTTCGGGCCCTCCACTTT. It yields the protein CASSPESSVRALHF.

In this sample, this clone turned up a few times. The chain recombines TRBV29-1 with TRBJ2-2, with D perhaps TRBD2 (5 bases). The ends were cut back, 3 bases at V and 6 bases at J, with 11 bases in the middle. This CDR3 is 13 amino acids long. Germline loops: CDR1 SQVTM, CDR2 ANQGSEA. The CDR3 reads CSVERVRPGELFF. The CDR3 DNA is TGCAGCGTTGAGCGGGTTAGGCCCGGGGAGCTGTTTTTT.

The rearrangement links TRBV29-1 to TRBJ1-4; a possible D gene is TRBD1 (6 bases). Germline CDR1 is SQVTM and CDR2 is ANQGSEA. Trimming stripped 7 bases from V and 4 bases from J, with 10 bases between. The CDR3 contains 12 residues. CDR3 sequence: CSGQELNEKLFF. CDR3 DNA sequence: TGCAGCGGACAGGAGCTTAATGAAAAACTGTTTTTT.

This clone was counted a few times. The chain uses TRBV6-6 and TRBJ2-1; D unresolved. The germline V and J ends were trimmed by 0 bases and 6 bases, with 9 bases remaining between them. CDR1 and CDR2 (germline): MNHNY, SVGAGI (reference sequence). This CDR3 has 14 amino acids. The DNA for the CDR3 is TGTGCCAGCAGTTACTCAGCCCTTTTCAATGAGCAGTTCTTC. It codes for CASSYSALFNEQFF.

The chain joins TRBV7-2 to TRBJ1-6; tentative D call: TRBD1 (5 bases). Trimming took off 3 bases at V and 8 bases at J, with 17 bases between the two ends. The CDR3 consists of 16 residues. CDR1 and CDR2 (germline): SGHTA, FQGNSA. The CDR3 nucleotides read TGTGCCAGCAGCTTCGAATATTACAAAGGGGATTCACCCCTCCACTTT. Amino acids: CASSFEYYKGDSPLHF.

The chain links TRBV10-3 to TRBJ1-1; 8 bases map to TRBD1. The CDR3 has 16 amino acids. Germline lookup yields CDR1 ENHRY and CDR2 SYGVKD. With 6 bases clipped from V and 3 bases from J, the junction kept 12 bases outside the gene matches. The CDR3: CAISDDRGLLDTEAFF. The CDR3 DNA follows: TGTGCCATCAGCGATGACAGGGGCCTATTGGACACTGAAGCTTTCTTT.

This clone was detected a few times. The CDR3: CASSYAGEKVDEKLFF. The CDR3 DNA reads TGTGCCAGCAGTTACGCCGGGGAAAAGGTTGATGAAAAACTGTTTTTT. The J gene is TRBJ1-4, the V gene TRBV6-5, with D unclear. CDR1 is MNHEY and CDR2 is SVGAGI in the germline V gene. This CDR3 is built from 16 residues. Trimming took 2 bases from V and 6 from J, leaving 16 bases between them.

The table lists this clone with a few counts. The chain has TRBV6-1 and TRBJ2-5, with 9 bases identical to TRBD2. Trimming removed 7 bases from V and 2 bases from J; junction bases left unmatched: 8. The CDR3 covers 15 residues. CDR1 is MNHNS and CDR2 is SASEGT in the germline V gene. In DNA form, the CDR3 reads TGTGCCAGCACGGGGAGACTAGCGGCACAAGAGACCCAGTACTTC. Its translation is CASTGRLAAQETQYF.

The chain uses TRBV5-1 and TRBJ1-4; possibly TRBD1 for D (5 bases). The CDR3 sequence is 15 residues long. CDR1 is SGHRS, CDR2 YFSETQ, per germline. V was clipped by 4 bases and J by 8 bases, with 18 bases between them. Here the CDR3 reads CASSAREDAGEKLFF. In nucleotides, the CDR3 is TGCGCCAGCAGCGCCAGGGAGGACGCGGGGGAAAAACTGTTTTTT.

The chain recombines TRBV7-9 with TRBJ1-5; TRBD1 might be the D (6 bases). Looked up from germline, CDR1 is SEHNR and CDR2 is FQNEAQ (reference sequence). V was shortened by 5 bases and J by 3 bases, with 14 bases between the two germline ends. CDR3 length equals 15 residues. The CDR3 loop reads CASSTGTTNNQPQHF. The CDR3 coding sequence is TGTGCCAGCAGCACCGGGACAACGAACAATCAGCCCCAGCATTTT.

Comments on this clone: One end of the junction fails to match germline, which may point to a read error. V usage is TRBV6-5 and J usage is TRBJ1-1; TRBD1 is a possible D gene (5 bases). The CDR3 contains 11 residues. Per the germline V gene, CDR1 is MNHEY and CDR2 is SVGAGI. CDR3 sequence reads: CVSSRDTEAFF. CDR3 nucleotides: TGTGTCAGCAGCAGGGACACTGAAGCTTTCTTT.

This sequence joins TRBV5-1 and TRBJ2-1; tentative D call: TRBD1 (5 bases). Germline-derived CDR1 and CDR2 are SGHRS and YFSETQ. V gave up 1 base and J gave up 0 bases, with 11 bases separating them. The CDR3 has 16 residues. CDR3 residues: CASSLLQVSSYNEQFF. As DNA, the CDR3 is TGCGCCAGCAGCTTGTTACAGGTGAGCTCCTACAATGAGCAGTTCTTC. The full variable domain, with the rest looked up from reference TRBV5-1 and TRBJ2-1, is KAGVTQTPRYLIKTRGQQVTLSCSPISGHRSVSWYQQTPGQGLQFLFEYFSETQRNKGNFPGRFSGRQFSNSRSEMNVSTLELGDSALYLCASSLLQVSSYNEQFFGPGTRLTVL.

This chain connects TRBV11-2 to TRBJ2-5, with D perhaps TRBD2 (7 bases). V was pared by 1 base and J by 3 bases, with 18 bases between. The CDR3 sequence is 17 residues long. Looked up from germline, CDR1 is SGHAT and CDR2 is FQNNGV. This chain's CDR3 is CASSLVPRGPAKETQYF. The DNA for the CDR3 is TGTGCCAGCAGCTTAGTCCCGCGGGGGCCTGCAAAAGAGACCCAGTACTTC.

This clone was recorded once. The chain combines TRBV19 with TRBJ2-3; D may be TRBD1 (6 bases). Germline assignment: CDR1 LNHDA and CDR2 SQIVND (reference sequence). The CDR3 consists of 20 residues. V shed 4 bases and J shed 2 bases, with 28 bases lying between them. The CDR3 spells CASSKIRLVGGPNFTDTQYF. CDR3 DNA: TGTGCCAGTAGTAAAATCCGTTTGGTAGGGGGTCCTAACTTCACAGATACGCAGTATTTT.

V and J are TRBV29-1 and TRBJ2-5; 7 bases map to TRBD1. This CDR3 contains 12 residues. The germline V gene encodes CDR1 SQVTM and CDR2 ANQGSEA. The trim removed 7 bases at V and 2 bases at J, leaving 4 bases unmatched. The CDR3 protein is CSAGQQQETQYF. The CDR3 bases are TGCAGCGCGGGACAGCAGCAAGAGACCCAGTACTTC. The full variable domain, rest sourced from reference TRBV29-1 and TRBJ2-5, is SAVISQKPSRDICQRGTSLTIQCQVDSQVTMMFWYRQQPGQSLTLIATANQGSEATYESGFVIDKFPISRPNLTFSTLTVSNMSPEDSSIYLCSAGQQQETQYFGPGTRLLVL.